The 8 T cell receptor beta chains below all came from one sample that was sequenced in a study of shared clonotypes between healthy human individuals. Sequenced by immunoSEQ multiplex PCR; TCRdb stores in-frame clones only, minus some. The data hold 850,000 to 1,200,000 clones, with 60% to 80% observed a single time. The sequencing input was memory CD4+ T cells sorted from blood. The subset: CD45RA-negative fraction. The receptor set was obtained from a man between 18 and 35 years old in good health.

As concerns this clone: This sample also contains other DNA sequences that code for the same CDR3. The chain joins TRBV18 to TRBJ2-5; D is undetermined. The CDR3 contains 13 residues. In germline, CDR1 is KGHSH, CDR2 LQKENI. Between the trimmed V and J ends, which lost 0 bases and 5 bases, there was a span of 7 bases. CDR3 amino acids: CASSPPSWETQYF. DNA for the CDR3: TGTGCCAGCTCACCACCGAGTTGGGAGACCCAGTACTTC.

The chain employs TRBV5-1 and TRBJ2-5; tentative D call: TRBD1 (6 bases). V gave up 4 bases and J gave up 5 bases, with 15 bases separating them. This CDR3 has 14 amino acids. The V gene's germline CDR1 is SGHRS and CDR2 YFSETQ. CDR3 sequence reads: CASSPDSQGETQYF. CDR3 coding DNA: TGCGCCAGCAGCCCGGACTCCCAGGGGGAGACCCAGTACTTC.

The CDR3 DNA reads as TGTGCCTGGAAAGGGCGGGACCCCCCCAATGAGCAGTTCTTC. Translating it yields CAWKGRDPPNEQFF. The rearrangement joins TRBV30 to TRBJ2-1; perhaps TRBD2 as D (6 bases). From germline, CDR1 is GTSNPN and CDR2 SVGIG (reference sequence). V lost 4 bases to trimming and J lost 6 bases, with 16 bases between them. The CDR3 consists of 14 residues.

In this sample, this clone turned up a few times. This sequence joins TRBV2 and TRBJ1-1; no reliable D call. The CDR3 loop spans 13 amino acids. The V gene lost 6 bases and the J gene lost 4 bases, with 12 bases spanning the gap. The germline gives CDR1 SNHLY, CDR2 FYNNEI. DNA for the CDR3: TGTGCCAGCAGCGGGGAGTCGGGCACTGAAGCTTTCTTT. This gives the protein CASSGESGTEAFF. The complete variable domain, with remaining parts taken from reference TRBV2 and TRBJ1-1, reads EPEVTQTPSHQVTQMGQEVILRCVPISNHLYFYWYRQILGQKVEFLVSFYNNEISEKSEIFDDQFSVERPDGSNFTLKIRSTKLEDSAMYFCASSGESGTEAFFGQGTRLTVV.

This clone was found a few times. Distinct nucleotide sequences in the sample also encode this CDR3. V usage is TRBV6-1 and J usage is TRBJ1-2; no clear D. Germline V gene sequence: CDR1 MNHNS, CDR2 SASEGT. V shed 2 bases and J shed 7 bases, with 8 bases lying between them. This CDR3 comprises 12 residues. The CDR3 sequence is CASSERAGGYTF. The DNA of the CDR3 is TGTGCCAGCAGTGAAAGGGCGGGTGGCTACACCTTC.

A note on this clone: The sample holds other DNA sequences that translate to the same CDR3. The chain couples TRBV7-9 to TRBJ2-5, with D maybe TRBD1 (5 bases). Trimming removed 0 bases from V and 2 bases from J, with 10 bases in between. Germline lookup yields CDR1 SEHNR and CDR2 FQNEAQ (reference sequence). The length of the CDR3 is 15 residues. CDR3 DNA sequence: TGTGCCAGCAGCTTAGCGCTGGCAGGGCAAGAGACCCAGTACTTC. It codes for CASSLALAGQETQYF.

The chain combines TRBV6-1 with TRBJ1-2; D is undetermined. Germline V gene sequence: CDR1 MNHNS, CDR2 SASEGT. Trimming removed 11 bases at V and 4 bases at J, with 11 bases between. The CDR3 runs 11 residues. The CDR3 coding sequence is TGTGCCGTATCGGGGTTCTATGGCTACACCTTC. It is translated as CAVSGFYGYTF.

Details on this clone: In the same sample, other DNA sequences code for this CDR3. The rearrangement uses TRBV18 and TRBJ2-7; D is unclear. In germline, CDR1 is KGHSH, CDR2 LQKENI. V was shortened by 2 bases and J by 0 bases, with 2 bases between the two germline ends. The CDR3 length is 12 residues. The CDR3: CASSPGSYEQYF. In DNA form, the CDR3 reads TGTGCCAGCTCACCAGGCTCCTACGAGCAGTACTTC.